These 22 T cell receptor beta chains were sequenced from one sample in a study of CD8 T cells in ankylosing spondylitis. TCRdb processed the 5' RACE reads anew with MiXCR; each CDR3 protein has one entry. The table includes hundreds of thousands of distinct CDR3 sequences, around 25% detected once. The specimen was blood, either unsorted or a sorted T cell fraction (not recorded which). These receptors were collected from a male donor with ankylosing spondylitis or in good health (not recorded which).

This clonotype came up a few times. The V call is TRBV7-8, the J call TRBJ2-1; D is perhaps TRBD1 (6 bases). CDR1 and CDR2 from the germline V gene are SGHVS and FQNEAQ. The CDR3 consists of 15 residues. V was pared by 5 bases and J by 2 bases, with 13 bases between. The chain's CDR3 is CASSIRQAAYNEQFF. The CDR3 DNA sequence: TGTGCCAGCAGCATAAGACAGGCGGCCTACAATGAGCAGTTCTTC.

This clonotype was seen ten or more times. V gene TRBV12-3 or TRBV12-4 combines with J gene TRBJ2-7, with D uncertain. This CDR3 has 12 residues. V was shortened by 6 bases and J by 2 bases, with 8 bases between the two germline ends. CDR3 in amino acids: CASSLETYEQYF. DNA of the CDR3: TGTGCCAGCAGCTTGGAAACCTACGAGCAGTACTTC.

This clonotype came up many times. The chain combines TRBV18 with TRBJ1-1; a possible D gene is TRBD1 (6 bases). Deletions cut 3 bases from V and 1 base from J, with 12 bases between. Germline CDR1 KGHSH, CDR2 LQKENI. CDR3 length equals 15 residues. CDR3 coding DNA: TGTGCCAGCTCACCCGGACAGCCTACGAACACTGAAGCTTTCTTT. Its translation is CASSPGQPTNTEAFF.

This clonotype has only one observation. V and J are TRBV6-6 and TRBJ2-5; D is ambiguous. V was pared by 8 bases and J by 1 base, with 8 bases between. The CDR3 has 12 amino acids. Germline lookup yields CDR1 MNHNY and CDR2 SVGAGI (reference sequence). The DNA for the CDR3 is TGTGCCAGCGCGACGTCCCAAGAGACCCAGTACTTC. Its translation: CASATSQETQYF.

The table lists this clonotype with many counts. The chain carries TRBV2 and TRBJ2-5, with 8 bases lining up with TRBD2. V trimming: 6 bases; J trimming: 5 bases; junction bases outside the gene matches: 8. Germline CDR1 is SNHLY and CDR2 is FYNNEI. This CDR3 region has 14 residues. CDR3 loop: CASRVSGMVETQYF. CDR3 coding DNA: TGTGCCAGCAGGGTTAGCGGGATGGTCGAGACCCAGTACTTC.

This chain connects TRBV20-1 to TRBJ2-1; 12 positions match TRBD2. The V and J ends lost 0 bases and 1 base, in that order; junction bases with no gene match: 4. The CDR3 is made up of 17 amino acids. The germline V gene encodes CDR1 DFQATT and CDR2 SNEGSKA (reference sequence). The CDR3 DNA is TGCAGTGCTAGAGATCTAGCGGGAGGGCCTTCCTACAATGAGCAGTTCTTC. This gives the protein CSARDLAGGPSYNEQFF.

This clonotype was recorded at least ten times. The V call is TRBV7-8, the J call TRBJ2-7; D perhaps matches TRBD1 (6 bases). CDR3 size: 14 residues. Germline V lookup: CDR1 SGHVS, CDR2 FQNEAQ. Trimming left V 5 bases short and J 6 bases short, with 17 bases between. CDR3 in amino acids: CASSPRQAKAEQYF. The CDR3 DNA is TGTGCCAGCAGCCCAAGACAGGCTAAAGCCGAGCAGTACTTC.

The gene calls are TRBV12-3 or TRBV12-4 and TRBJ2-1; D remains unclear. CDR3 length equals 14 residues. Trimming cost V 4 bases and J 2 bases, with 9 bases left between them. The CDR3 loop is CASSSSFPYNEQFF. For the CDR3, the DNA is TGTGCCAGCAGTTCTTCATTCCCCTACAATGAGCAGTTCTTC.

CDR3 region: CASSINRAKGYEQYF. In nucleotides, the CDR3 is TGCGCCAGCTCAATAAACCGGGCAAAGGGGTACGAGCAGTACTTC. V gene TRBV5-1 combines with J gene TRBJ2-7; perhaps TRBD1 as D (5 bases). CDR1 and CDR2 from the germline V gene are SGHRS and YFSETQ. This CDR3 contains 15 residues. V dropped 7 bases and J dropped 4 bases, with 21 bases sitting between them.

V and J are TRBV20-1 and TRBJ2-7, with 7 bases fitting TRBD2. The CDR3 length is 14 residues. J gave up 2 bases and V 0 bases, and 4 bases lay outside the gene matches. CDR1 and CDR2 from the germline V gene are DFQATT and SNEGSKA (reference sequence). In nucleotides, the CDR3 is TGCAGTGCTAGAGATCCTAGCGGAGCCTACGAGCAGTACTTC. It yields the protein CSARDPSGAYEQYF.

The J gene is TRBJ2-3, the V gene TRBV5-6; D not resolved. There are 14 residues in the CDR3. The germline V gene has CDR1 SGHDT and CDR2 YYEEEE. Trimming took off 3 bases at V and 4 bases at J, with 12 bases between the two ends. CDR3 protein: CASSYRDGADTQYF. The CDR3 nucleotides are TGTGCCAGCAGCTACCGAGATGGGGCAGATACGCAGTATTTT.

The chain links TRBV7-3 to TRBJ1-1; D not certain. This CDR3 region has 15 residues. Germline V gene sequence: CDR1 SGHTA, CDR2 FQGTGA. The germline V and J ends were trimmed by 5 bases and 7 bases, with 20 bases remaining between them. CDR3 amino acids: CASSPRAGEEGEAFF. CDR3 sequence (DNA): TGTGCCAGCAGCCCTCGGGCTGGGGAGGAAGGTGAAGCTTTCTTT. The full variable domain, its missing parts supplied by reference TRBV7-3 and TRBJ1-1, is GAGVSQTPSNKVTEKGKYVELRCDPISGHTALYWYRQSLGQGPEFLIYFQGTGAADDSGLPNDRFFAVRPEGSVSTLKIQRTERGDSAVYLCASSPRAGEEGEAFFGQGTRLTVV.

To note about this clonotype: A single base separates this from a much larger clone, so it may be a read error. The rearrangement joins TRBV7-8 to TRBJ1-5; TRBD1 agrees at 11 bases. The CDR3 contains 17 residues. Germline V lookup: CDR1 SGHVS, CDR2 FQNEAQ. The CDR3 DNA reads as TGTGCCAGCAGCTTAGTCTTACGGACAGGGGGCAATCTGCCCCAGCATTTT. Its translation: CASSLVLRTGGNLPQHF. The entire variable domain, with the rest obtained from reference TRBV7-8 and TRBJ1-5, is as follows: GAGVSQSPRYKVAKRGQDVALRCDPISGHVSLFWYQQALGQGPEFLTYFQNEAQLDKSGLPSDRFFAERPEGSVSTLKIQRTQQEDSAVYLCASSLVLRTGGNLPQHFGDGTRLSIL.

This clonotype was seen just once. The gene calls are TRBV4-3 and TRBJ2-7, with 14 nucleotides matching TRBD2. Germline CDR1 reads LGHNA; CDR2 reads YSLEER. CDR3 length equals 15 residues. The ends lost 4 bases at V and 3 bases at J; junction bases unmatched: 2. This CDR3 is CASSRGLAGVYEQYF. Here the CDR3 DNA reads TGCGCCAGCAGCCGGGGACTAGCGGGAGTCTACGAGCAGTACTTC.

This clonotype showed up many times. A read error may account for a junction end that differs from germline. The V and J genes are TRBV20-1 and TRBJ1-5; the D gene is possibly TRBD1 (6 bases). The germline V gene encodes CDR1 DFQATT and CDR2 SNEGSKA (reference sequence). The length of the CDR3 is 12 residues. CDR3 nucleotide sequence: TGCAGTGCCAGAGGGGGGAATCAGCCCCAGCATTTT. Protein: CSARGGNQPQHF.

This clonotype appeared many times. V and J are TRBV5-1 and TRBJ2-1, with a tentative D call TRBD2 (6 bases). Trimming left V 0 bases short and J 6 bases short, with 7 bases between. Germline CDR1 reads SGHRS; CDR2 reads YFSETQ. This CDR3 spans 13 amino acids. The CDR3 bases are TGCGCCAGCAGCTTGGCCGGGAGCAATGAGCAGTTCTTC. It yields the protein CASSLAGSNEQFF.

This clonotype was seen only once. This chain connects TRBV29-1 to TRBJ2-2, with 9 bases that match TRBD1. This CDR3 comprises 14 residues. V lost 7 bases, J lost 4 bases, and 7 bases stayed unmatched. Germline V gene data show CDR1 as SQVTM and CDR2 as ANQGSEA. The CDR3 nucleotides read TGCAGCGCCCGGGACAGGGCTGTCACCGGGGAGCTGTTTTTT. It translates to CSARDRAVTGELFF.

This clonotype has only a few counts. The CDR3, as DNA: TGCAGCGTTGAAGAAATGCTAGCGGCAACCTACAATGAGCAGTTCTTC. This codes for CSVEEMLAATYNEQFF. The J gene is TRBJ2-1, the V gene TRBV29-1, with 7 positions matching TRBD2. CDR1 is SQVTM and CDR2 is ANQGSEA in the germline V gene. The CDR3 loop spans 16 amino acids. V dropped 0 bases and J dropped 2; count of bases not matched to a gene: 7.

This clonotype was seen repeatedly, ten times or more. CDR3 sequence (DNA): TGCGCCAGCAGCTTGGAGGGAACCAACTCCTACGAGCAGTACTTC. Translation gives CASSLEGTNSYEQYF. This chain uses TRBV5-1 with TRBJ2-7; no clear D. With 0 bases removed from V and 0 bases from J, the gap between germline ends came to 10 bases. The CDR3 totals 15 residues. Germline loops: CDR1 SGHRS, CDR2 YFSETQ.

The chain has TRBV2 and TRBJ2-5; tentative D call: TRBD1 (5 bases). Trimming removed 1 base at V and 5 bases at J, with 11 bases between. CDR3 size: 14 residues. Germline CDR1 SNHLY, CDR2 FYNNEI. The CDR3 coding sequence is TGTGCCAGCAGTGAAGTCTTGGGGCGGGAGACCCAGTACTTC. This translates into CASSEVLGRETQYF.

The chain recombines TRBV5-1 with TRBJ2-5, with D tentatively TRBD1 (5 bases). The CDR3 loop spans 14 amino acids. V lost 4 bases to trimming and J lost 5 bases, with 15 bases between them. Germline CDR1 reads SGHRS; CDR2 reads YFSETQ. In DNA form, the CDR3 reads TGCGCCAGCAGCCCGCAGGGTAATAAGGAGACCCAGTACTTC. Protein: CASSPQGNKETQYF. Based on the CDR3 plus reference TRBV5-1 and TRBJ2-5, the full variable domain is KAGVTQTPRYLIKTRGQQVTLSCSPISGHRSVSWYQQTPGQGLQFLFEYFSETQRNKGNFPGRFSGRQFSNSRSEMNVSTLELGDSALYLCASSPQGNKETQYFGPGTRLLVL.

This chain links TRBV7-2 with TRBJ2-7; unclear D gene. This CDR3 is 13 amino acids long. V was clipped by 3 bases and J by 2 bases, with 8 bases between them. The V gene's germline CDR1 is SGHTA and CDR2 FQGNSA. The CDR3 here is CASSFRQAYEQYF. CDR3 in DNA: TGTGCCAGCAGCTTCCGACAAGCCTACGAGCAGTACTTC.